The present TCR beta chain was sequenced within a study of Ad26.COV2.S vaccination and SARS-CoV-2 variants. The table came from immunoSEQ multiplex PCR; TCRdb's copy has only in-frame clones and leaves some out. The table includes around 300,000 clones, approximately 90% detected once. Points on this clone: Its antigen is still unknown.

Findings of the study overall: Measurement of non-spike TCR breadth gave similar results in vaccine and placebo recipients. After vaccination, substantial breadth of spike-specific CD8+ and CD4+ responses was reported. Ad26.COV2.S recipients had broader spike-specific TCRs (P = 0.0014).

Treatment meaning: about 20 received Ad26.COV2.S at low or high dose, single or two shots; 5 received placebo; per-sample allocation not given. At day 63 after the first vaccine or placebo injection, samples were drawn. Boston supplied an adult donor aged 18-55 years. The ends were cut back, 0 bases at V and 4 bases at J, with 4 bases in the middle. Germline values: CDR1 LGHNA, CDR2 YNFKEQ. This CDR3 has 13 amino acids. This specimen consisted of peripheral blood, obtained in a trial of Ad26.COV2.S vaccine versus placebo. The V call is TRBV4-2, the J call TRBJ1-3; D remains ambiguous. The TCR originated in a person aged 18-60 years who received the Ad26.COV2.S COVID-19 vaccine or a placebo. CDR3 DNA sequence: TGTGCCAGCAGCCAAGAGTGGGGAAACACCATATATTTT. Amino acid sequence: CASSQEWGNTIYF.